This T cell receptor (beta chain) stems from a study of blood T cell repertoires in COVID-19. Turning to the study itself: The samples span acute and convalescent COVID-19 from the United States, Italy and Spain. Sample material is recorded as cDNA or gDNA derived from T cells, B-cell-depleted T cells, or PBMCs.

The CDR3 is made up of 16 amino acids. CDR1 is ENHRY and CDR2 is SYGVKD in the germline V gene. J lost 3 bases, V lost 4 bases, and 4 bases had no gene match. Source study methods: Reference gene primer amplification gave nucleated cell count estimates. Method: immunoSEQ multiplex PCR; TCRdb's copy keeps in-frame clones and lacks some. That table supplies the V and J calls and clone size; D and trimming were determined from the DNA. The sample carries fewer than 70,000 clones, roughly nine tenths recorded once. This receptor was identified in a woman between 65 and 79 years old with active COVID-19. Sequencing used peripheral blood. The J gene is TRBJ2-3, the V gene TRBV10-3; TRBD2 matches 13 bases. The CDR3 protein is CAISGLAGGGTDTQYF. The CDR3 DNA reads TGTGCCATCAGTGGACTAGCGGGAGGAGGAACAGATACGCAGTATTTT.